This record covers a single T cell receptor (beta chain). Its antigen is unidentified. MiXCR, applied by TCRdb to the 5' RACE reads, yields one record per CDR3 protein. The table includes a few hundred thousand distinct CDR3 sequences, roughly 12% detected once. The sample comes from a study of CD8 T cells in ankylosing spondylitis. Study-wide findings and caveats: The study looked at matched synovial fluid samples from ankylosing spondylitis patients. Disease-linked clones were reported to be significantly enriched there. A motif in TCR beta, a set of seven to nine highly homologous variants, appeared characteristic of ankylosing spondylitis blood.

V lost 0 bases to trimming and J lost 3 bases, with 4 bases between them. Germline lookup yields CDR1 SGHRS and CDR2 YFSETQ. The CDR3 covers 13 residues. The sequencing input was blood, either unsorted or a sorted T cell fraction (not recorded which). The V gene is TRBV5-1, the J gene TRBJ1-3; the D is unclear. This receptor was identified in a female donor with ankylosing spondylitis or in good health (not recorded which). The CDR3 nucleotides read TGCGCCAGCAGCTTGGGGTTTGGAAACACCATATATTTT. The encoded protein is CASSLGFGNTIYF.